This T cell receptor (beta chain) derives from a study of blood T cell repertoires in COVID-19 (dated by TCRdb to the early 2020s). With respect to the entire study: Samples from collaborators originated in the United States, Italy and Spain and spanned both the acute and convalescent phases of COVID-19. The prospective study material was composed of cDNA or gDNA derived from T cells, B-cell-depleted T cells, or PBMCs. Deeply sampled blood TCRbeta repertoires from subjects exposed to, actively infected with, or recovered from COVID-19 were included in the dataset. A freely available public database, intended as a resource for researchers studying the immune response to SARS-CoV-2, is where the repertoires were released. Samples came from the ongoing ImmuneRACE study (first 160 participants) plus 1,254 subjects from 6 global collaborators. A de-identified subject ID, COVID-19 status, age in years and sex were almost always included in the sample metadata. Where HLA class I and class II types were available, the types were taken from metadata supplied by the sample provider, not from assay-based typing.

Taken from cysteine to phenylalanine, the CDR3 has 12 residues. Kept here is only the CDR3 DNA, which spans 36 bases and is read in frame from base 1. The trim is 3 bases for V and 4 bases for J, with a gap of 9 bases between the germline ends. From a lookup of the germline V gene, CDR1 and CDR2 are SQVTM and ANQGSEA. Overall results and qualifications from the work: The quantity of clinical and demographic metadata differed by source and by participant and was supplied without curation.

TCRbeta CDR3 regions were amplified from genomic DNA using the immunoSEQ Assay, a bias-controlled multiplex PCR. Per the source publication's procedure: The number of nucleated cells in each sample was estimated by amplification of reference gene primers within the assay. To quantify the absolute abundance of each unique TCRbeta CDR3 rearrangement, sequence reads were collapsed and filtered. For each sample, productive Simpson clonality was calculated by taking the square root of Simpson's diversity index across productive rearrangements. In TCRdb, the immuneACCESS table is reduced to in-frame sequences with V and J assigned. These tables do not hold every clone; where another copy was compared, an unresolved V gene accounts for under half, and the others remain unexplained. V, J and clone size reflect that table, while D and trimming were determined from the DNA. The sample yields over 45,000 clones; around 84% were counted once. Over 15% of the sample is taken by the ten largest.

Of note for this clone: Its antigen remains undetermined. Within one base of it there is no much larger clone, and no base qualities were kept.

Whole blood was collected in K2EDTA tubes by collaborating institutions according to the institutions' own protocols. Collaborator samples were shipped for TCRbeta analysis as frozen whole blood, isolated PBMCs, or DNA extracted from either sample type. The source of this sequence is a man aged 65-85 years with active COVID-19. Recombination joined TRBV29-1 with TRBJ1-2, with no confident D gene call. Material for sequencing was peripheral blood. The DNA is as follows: TGCAGCGTTGATGCCAGATTCTATGGCTACACCTTC. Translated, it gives CSVDARFYGYTF.